This T cell receptor beta chain was recovered during a study of T-cell memory formation after mild COVID-19. The CDR3 runs 13 residues. V shed 4 bases and J shed 3 bases, with 8 bases lying between them. CDR1 MGHRA and CDR2 YSYEKL come from the germline V gene. 5'RACE, which relied on constant-segment primers, yielded TCR alpha and TCR beta cDNA libraries carrying sample barcodes and UMIs. Each CDR3 protein is one row after TCRdb ran MiXCR on the 5' RACE reads. The sample shows approximately 110,000 distinct CDR3 sequences, about 20% of them seen only once. The table lists this clonotype with a count of one.

Sequenced material: PBMCs or a T cell subset sorted from them (not recorded which). This TCR came from a man younger than 35 who had mild COVID-19 (a few samples of this study predate the infection). Cell type and time point are not known. This rearrangement joins TRBV4-1 to TRBJ2-3; D remains unclear. This CDR3 is CASSLGETDTQYF. CDR3 bases: TGCGCCAGCAGCCTCGGAGAGACAGATACGCAGTATTTT.